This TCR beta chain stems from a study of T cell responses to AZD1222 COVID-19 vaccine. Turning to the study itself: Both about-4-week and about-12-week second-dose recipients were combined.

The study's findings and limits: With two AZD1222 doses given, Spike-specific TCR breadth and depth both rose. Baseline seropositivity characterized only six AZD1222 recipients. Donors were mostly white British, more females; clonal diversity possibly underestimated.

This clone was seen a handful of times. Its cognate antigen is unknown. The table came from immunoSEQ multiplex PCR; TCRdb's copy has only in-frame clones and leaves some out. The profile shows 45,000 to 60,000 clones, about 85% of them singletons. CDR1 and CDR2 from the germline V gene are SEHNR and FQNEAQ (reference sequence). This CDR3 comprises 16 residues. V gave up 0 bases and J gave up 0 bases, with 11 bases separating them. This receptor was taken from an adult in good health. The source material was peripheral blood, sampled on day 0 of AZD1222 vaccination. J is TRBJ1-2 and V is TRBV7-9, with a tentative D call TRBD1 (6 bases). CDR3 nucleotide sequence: TGTGCCAGCAGCTTAGCGTCAGGGGCAGCTAACTATGGCTACACCTTC. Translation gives CASSLASGAANYGYTF. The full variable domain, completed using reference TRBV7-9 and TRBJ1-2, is DTGVSQNPRHKITKRGQNVTFRCDPISEHNRLYWYRQTLGQGPEFLTYFQNEAQLEKSRLLSDRFSAERPKGSFSTLEIQRTEQGDSAMYLCASSLASGAANYGYTFGSGTRLTVV.